The rows below give T cell receptor beta chains drawn from one sample of a study of STAT5B mutations in CD4+ large granular lymphocyte leukemia. Method: immunoSEQ multiplex PCR; TCRdb's copy keeps in-frame clones and lacks some. The repertoire holds just over 40,000 clones, with 81% as singletons. Specimen: CD4+ T cells from blood buffy coats. Receptors originate from a human donor in good health. The CDR3 runs from the conserved cysteine through the conserved F or W. The order of the fields is D gene, J gene, clone size, V gene, CDR3 protein, CDR3 DNA. A D gene is named only where the DNA matches it firmly. A row's size may be missing; if present it is once, few, many or a size class.

TRBD1 | TRBJ1-3 | . | TRBV30 | CAWSGTGGNTIYF | TGTGCCTGGAGTGGGACAGGTGGAAACACCATATATTTT
. | TRBJ1-2 | . | TRBV7-9 | CASSPTLQGNYGYTF | TGTGCCAGCAGCCCGACCCTACAGGGAAACTATGGCTACACCTTC
. | TRBJ2-2 | . | TRBV2 | CASSYRPGTGELFF | TGTGCCAGCAGTTATCGACCGGGGACCGGGGAGCTGTTTTTT
. | TRBJ2-7 | few | TRBV10-1 | CASRLPYEQYF | TGCGCCAGCAGACTTCCCTACGAGCAGTACTTC
TRBD1 | TRBJ1-1 | . | TRBV5-1 | CASSYTRTGGNTEAFF | TGCGCCAGCAGTTACACCCGGACAGGGGGGAACACTGAAGCTTTCTTT
. | TRBJ2-1 | . | TRBV11-3 | CASSFTSQSYNEQFF | TGTGCCAGCAGCTTTACTAGCCAATCCTACAATGAGCAGTTCTTC
. | TRBJ1-2 | . | TRBV7-9 | CASSLTGSPYGYTF | TGTGCCAGCAGCTTAACGGGCAGCCCCTATGGCTACACCTTC
. | TRBJ2-7 | . | TRBV18 | CASSGENGPYEQYF | TGTGCCAGCTCAGGCGAAAACGGGCCCTACGAGCAGTACTTC
TRBD1 | TRBJ1-5 | . | TRBV10-2 | CASRPSGGDQPQHF | TGCGCCAGCAGGCCTTCAGGGGGAGATCAGCCCCAGCATTTT
. | TRBJ2-5 | . | TRBV4-1 | CASSPLPYQETQYF | TGCGCCAGCAGCCCACTACCCTACCAAGAGACCCAGTACTTC
TRBD1 | TRBJ1-5 | few | TRBV27 | CASSLSGDRGYQPQHF | TGTGCCAGCAGTTTATCGGGGGACAGGGGATATCAGCCCCAGCATTTT
. | TRBJ2-7 | . | TRBV4-2 | CASSQEQGTYEQYF | TGTGCCAGCAGCCAAGAACAGGGAACCTACGAGCAGTACTTC
. | TRBJ2-7 | . | TRBV6-1 | CASRGGEGAAYEQYF | TGTGCCAGCAGAGGGGGGGAGGGGGCAGCCTACGAGCAGTACTTC
. | TRBJ1-2 | . | TRBV5-6 | CASSSSRYGYTF | TGTGCCAGCAGCTCAAGCCGCTATGGCTACACCTTC
. | TRBJ2-6 | once | TRBV7-8 | CASSLVAATSSGANVLTF | TGTGCCAGCAGCTTAGTAGCGGCAACGAGCTCTGGGGCCAACGTCCTGACTTTC
TRBD2 | TRBJ2-5 | . | TRBV10-3 | CAIRPSGGAWETQYF | TGTGCCATCAGACCTAGCGGGGGGGCTTGGGAGACCCAGTACTTC
TRBD1 | TRBJ2-3 | . | TRBV5-1 | CASGIQGASPDTQYF | TGCGCCAGCGGCATACAGGGGGCGTCCCCAGATACGCAGTATTTT
. | TRBJ2-7 | . | TRBV7-6 | CPVGEQYF | TGCCCGGTGGGGGAGCAGTACTTC
TRBD2 | TRBJ2-1 | . | TRBV7-6 | CASSLGSLAGGGNEQFF | TGTGCCAGCAGCTTAGGCTCCCTAGCGGGGGGGGGTAATGAGCAGTTCTTC
TRBD2 | TRBJ2-4 | . | TRBV4-1 | CASSRGGVAVNIQYF | TGCGCCAGCAGCCGGGGGGGGGTAGCGGTAAACATTCAGTACTTC
TRBD2 | TRBJ2-1 | . | TRBV9 | CASSLLSGTFYNEQFF | TGTGCCAGCAGCCTCCTTAGCGGGACCTTCTACAATGAGCAGTTCTTC
. | TRBJ1-1 | . | TRBV2 | CASGYAAEAFF | TGTGCCAGCGGTTATGCGGCTGAAGCTTTCTTT
. | TRBJ1-1 | . | TRBV19 | CASSRLGFEAFF | TGTGCCAGTAGTCGTCTCGGGTTTGAAGCTTTCTTT
. | TRBJ1-1 | . | TRBV6-6 | CASTPRVWNTEAFF | TGTGCCAGCACCCCCAGAGTATGGAACACTGAAGCTTTCTTT
. | TRBJ2-7 | . | TRBV25-1 | CASSQTVPYEQYF | TGTGCCAGCAGCCAGACAGTTCCCTACGAGCAGTACTTC
. | TRBJ1-2 | . | TRBV5-5 | CASSVGWLFYGYTF | TGTGCCAGCAGCGTAGGGTGGCTTTTCTATGGCTACACCTTC
TRBD1 | TRBJ1-5 | . | TRBV19 | CASSISGTGPGAQHF | TGTGCCAGTAGTATCTCCGGGACAGGGCCCGGGGCCCAGCATTTT
. | TRBJ2-4 | . | TRBV20-1 | CSVTWENIQYF | TGCAGCGTTACATGGGAAAACATTCAGTACTTC